The text below deals with one T cell receptor (beta chain). Its antigen is not identified. This CDR3 is 16 amino acids long. V lost 0 bases to trimming and J lost 3 bases, with 12 bases between them. Germline V gives CDR1 SGHNT, CDR2 YYREEE (reference sequence). This sample is part of a study of OX40 agonist ivuxolimab in advanced cancers. Regarding the study as a whole: Mean expanded clone counts were higher in CD8+ than CD4+ T cells.

Generated by immunoSEQ multiplex PCR, the TCRdb table keeps only in-frame clones and is missing some. This sample yields tens of thousands of clones, of which roughly 88% are seen a single time; about 0.35% belongs to the top ten. The source was CD4+ or CD8+ T cells sorted from blood, collected in a trial of the OX40 agonist ivuxolimab. The rearrangement links TRBV5-4 to TRBJ2-2; D gene ambiguous. This receptor was taken from an adult with an advanced solid tumor such as melanoma, head and neck, liver or kidney cancer. The CDR3 loop is CASSLDMGSYTGELFF. CDR3 nucleotide sequence: TGTGCCAGCAGCTTGGATATGGGTAGCTACACCGGGGAGCTGTTTTTT.